These 8 T cell receptor beta chains originate from one sample sequenced in a study of CD8 T cells in Susac syndrome. With random hexamers, reverse transcription was performed on about 0.5 to 1 ug of RNA. Via MiXCR, TCRdb re-called the immunoSEQ multiplex PCR reads, giving one row per CDR3 protein. The sample gives a few hundred thousand distinct CDR3 sequences, over 90% of which show up once; around 0.082% is in the top ten. Sequencing was carried out using CD4+ T cells from PBMCs. Every receptor here comes from a human donor with multiple sclerosis.

CDR3 amino acids: CASTLGDGLYNSPLHF. DNA for the CDR3: TGCGCCAGCACCCTAGGGGACGGCCTCTATAATTCACCCCTCCACTTT. The rearrangement links TRBV5-1 to TRBJ1-6; maybe TRBD1 (5 bases). This CDR3 is 16 amino acids long. With 6 bases removed from V and 3 bases from J, the gap between germline ends came to 16 bases. In germline, CDR1 is SGHRS, CDR2 YFSETQ.

This clonotype was counted once. This chain uses TRBV29-1 with TRBJ2-5; 12 bases are a match to TRBD2. CDR1 SQVTM and CDR2 ANQGSEA come from the germline V gene. V dropped 7 bases and J dropped 5; count of bases not matched to a gene: 8. There are 14 residues in the CDR3. Here the CDR3 reads CSAATSGGRETQYF. The CDR3 DNA reads TGCAGCGCCGCGACTAGCGGGGGTCGGGAGACCCAGTACTTC.

The chain employs TRBV29-1 and TRBJ2-7, with D possibly matching TRBD1 (6 bases). The CDR3 loop spans 14 amino acids. The V gene's germline CDR1 is SQVTM and CDR2 ANQGSEA. Trimming shortened V by 4 bases and J by 1 base, and 14 bases separated the two germline ends. The CDR3 coding sequence is TGCAGCGTTGTGAAACAGGGAAGGTCCTACGAGCAGTACTTC. It encodes CSVVKQGRSYEQYF.

This sequence joins TRBV30 and TRBJ2-7; D is possibly TRBD1 or TRBD2 (5 bases each). Trimming shortened V by 5 bases and J by 3 bases, and 20 bases separated the two germline ends. The CDR3 is 15 residues long. Germline V gene data show CDR1 as GTSNPN and CDR2 as SVGIG (reference sequence). The CDR3 sequence: CAWALPVGDVYEQYF. The CDR3 region has the DNA TGTGCCTGGGCCCTTCCAGTAGGGGACGTCTACGAGCAGTACTTC.

The V gene is TRBV3-1, the J gene TRBJ2-4; 8 nucleotides match TRBD1. The trim removed 4 bases at V and 7 bases at J, leaving 12 bases unmatched. The CDR3 has 16 amino acids. From germline, CDR1 is LGHDT and CDR2 YNNKEL (reference sequence). The CDR3 loop reads CASSLGQGGNMNIQYF. The CDR3 coding sequence is TGTGCCAGCAGCCTCGGACAGGGAGGAAATATGAACATTCAGTACTTC.

The chain's CDR3 is CASSQEMDPNTDTQYF. CDR3 in DNA: TGCGCCAGCAGCCAAGAAATGGATCCGAACACAGATACGCAGTATTTT. The J gene is TRBJ2-3, the V gene TRBV4-1, with D uncertain. The length of the CDR3 is 16 residues. CDR1 is MGHRA, CDR2 YSYEKL, per germline. Trimming cost V 0 bases and J 2 bases, with 12 bases left between them.

The chain links TRBV5-6 to TRBJ2-7, with no clear D. V lost 7 bases to trimming and J lost 5 bases, with 16 bases between them. Germline values: CDR1 SGHDT, CDR2 YYEEEE. The length of the CDR3 is 13 residues. The CDR3 region has the DNA TGTGCCAGCTCACAAGGGCAGAGGAACGAGCAGTACTTC. This sequence encodes CASSQGQRNEQYF. The variable domain in full, completed from reference TRBV5-6 and TRBJ2-7, reads DAGVTQSPTHLIKTRGQQVTLRCSPKSGHDTVSWYQQALGQGPQFIFQYYEEEERQRGNFPDRFSGHQFPNYSSELNVNALLLGDSALYLCASSQGQRNEQYFGPGTRLTVT.

CDR3 nucleotides: TGCGCCAGCAGCTTGGGGCAGGGCGGCGGTGAGCAGTTCTTC. It encodes CASSLGQGGGEQFF. This chain links TRBV5-1 with TRBJ2-1, with D possibly matching TRBD1 (5 bases). Trimming left V 0 bases short and J 9 bases short, with 13 bases between. CDR1 and CDR2 from the germline V gene are SGHRS and YFSETQ. This CDR3 has 14 residues. Looking up the rest from reference TRBV5-1 and TRBJ2-1 gives the full variable domain: KAGVTQTPRYLIKTRGQQVTLSCSPISGHRSVSWYQQTPGQGLQFLFEYFSETQRNKGNFPGRFSGRQFSNSRSEMNVSTLELGDSALYLCASSLGQGGGEQFFGPGTRLTVL.